Each of the 9 T cell receptor beta chains below was sequenced from the same sample in a study of shared clonotypes between healthy human individuals. Data came from immunoSEQ multiplex PCR; TCRdb stores just in-frame clones and leaves some out. The table lists 950,000 to 1,100,000 clones, 60% to 80% of them singletons. The sample taken for sequencing was memory CD4+ T cells sorted from blood. The subset: CD45RA-negative fraction. These receptors were collected from a man between 18 and 35 years old in good health.

The chain uses TRBV7-6 and TRBJ1-2, with D perhaps matching TRBD1 (5 bases). The length of the CDR3 is 15 residues. V was cut by 5 bases and J by 1 base, with 14 bases left in between. Per germline, CDR1 SGHVS and CDR2 FNYEAQ. The CDR3 loop is CASSHSGEDNYGYTF. CDR3 nucleotides: TGTGCCAGCAGCCATTCGGGGGAGGATAACTATGGCTACACCTTC.

This clone was seen a few times. In the same sample, other DNA sequences code for this CDR3. V and J are TRBV6-6 and TRBJ1-1, with TRBD1 as a possible D gene (5 bases). Trimming left V 0 bases short and J 6 bases short, with 11 bases between. CDR3 size: 14 residues. CDR1 is MNHNY, CDR2 SVGAGI, per germline (reference sequence). The CDR3 sequence: CASSYSGGKAEAFF. As DNA, the CDR3 is TGTGCCAGCAGTTACTCTGGGGGGAAAGCTGAAGCTTTCTTT.

DNA for the CDR3: TGTGCCACCAGCAGAGACCGGGTTTTTAGCAATCAGCCCCAGCATTTT. This codes for CATSRDRVFSNQPQHF. The genes are TRBV15 and TRBJ1-5, with D hard to call. V lost 0 bases to trimming and J lost 0 bases, with 9 bases between them. CDR1 is LNHNV, CDR2 YYDKDF, per germline (reference sequence). The CDR3 covers 16 residues.

The chain is built from TRBV7-9 and TRBJ1-5; D is perhaps TRBD1 (6 bases). CDR1 SEHNR and CDR2 FQNEAQ come from the germline V gene (reference sequence). The CDR3 totals 13 residues. V gave up 5 bases and J gave up 7 bases, with 12 bases separating them. The CDR3 here is CASSREGGQPQHF. The CDR3 DNA reads TGTGCCAGCAGCCGTGAGGGGGGACAGCCCCAGCATTTT.

The rearrangement joins TRBV11-1 to TRBJ2-3, with D unclear. V was shortened by 2 bases and J by 0 bases, with 6 bases between the two germline ends. CDR1 is SGHAT, CDR2 FQDESV, per germline (reference sequence). The CDR3 contains 14 residues. CDR3 region: CASSLMASTDTQYF. The CDR3 bases are TGTGCCAGCAGCTTAATGGCTAGCACAGATACGCAGTATTTT.

On this clone itself: Mismatch with germline at one junction end may stem from a read error. The rearrangement uses TRBV5-1 and TRBJ1-4; D gene uncertain. Looked up from germline, CDR1 is SGHRS and CDR2 is YFSETQ. The length of the CDR3 is 14 residues. The CDR3 loop is CASSLGGRFEKLFF. CDR3 nucleotides: TGTGCCAGCAGCTTGGGTGGGAGATTCGAAAAACTGTTTTTT.

As for this clone: The junction and the germline gene differ at one end; a read error may be behind it. The V call is TRBV7-7, the J call TRBJ2-5; 7 nucleotides line up with TRBD1. The CDR3 has 14 amino acids. Germline CDR1 reads SSHAT; CDR2 reads FNYEAQ (reference sequence). The CDR3 here is CASSLGGSQETQYF. CDR3 DNA: TGTGCTAGCAGCTTAGGGGGCAGTCAAGAGACCCAGTACTTC.

The V and J genes are TRBV19 and TRBJ2-7; D assignment may be TRBD1 or TRBD2 (6 bases each). V was cut by 7 bases and J by 7 bases, with 17 bases left in between. CDR3 length: 13 residues. The germline gives CDR1 LNHDA, CDR2 SQIVND (reference sequence). The CDR3 loop reads CASKGGEAREQYF. The CDR3 DNA is TGTGCCAGTAAGGGGGGAGAGGCGAGGGAGCAGTACTTC.

This clone was observed a handful of times. This chain joins TRBV28 and TRBJ2-6; the D is unclear. The V gene's germline CDR1 is MDHEN and CDR2 SYDVKM. The V end lost 4 bases, the J end lost 3 bases, and 7 bases lay between the germline ends. The CDR3 length is 14 residues. CDR3 loop: CASSSLYGANVLTF. CDR3 nucleotides: TGTGCCAGCAGTTCTCTCTATGGGGCCAACGTCCTGACTTTC.